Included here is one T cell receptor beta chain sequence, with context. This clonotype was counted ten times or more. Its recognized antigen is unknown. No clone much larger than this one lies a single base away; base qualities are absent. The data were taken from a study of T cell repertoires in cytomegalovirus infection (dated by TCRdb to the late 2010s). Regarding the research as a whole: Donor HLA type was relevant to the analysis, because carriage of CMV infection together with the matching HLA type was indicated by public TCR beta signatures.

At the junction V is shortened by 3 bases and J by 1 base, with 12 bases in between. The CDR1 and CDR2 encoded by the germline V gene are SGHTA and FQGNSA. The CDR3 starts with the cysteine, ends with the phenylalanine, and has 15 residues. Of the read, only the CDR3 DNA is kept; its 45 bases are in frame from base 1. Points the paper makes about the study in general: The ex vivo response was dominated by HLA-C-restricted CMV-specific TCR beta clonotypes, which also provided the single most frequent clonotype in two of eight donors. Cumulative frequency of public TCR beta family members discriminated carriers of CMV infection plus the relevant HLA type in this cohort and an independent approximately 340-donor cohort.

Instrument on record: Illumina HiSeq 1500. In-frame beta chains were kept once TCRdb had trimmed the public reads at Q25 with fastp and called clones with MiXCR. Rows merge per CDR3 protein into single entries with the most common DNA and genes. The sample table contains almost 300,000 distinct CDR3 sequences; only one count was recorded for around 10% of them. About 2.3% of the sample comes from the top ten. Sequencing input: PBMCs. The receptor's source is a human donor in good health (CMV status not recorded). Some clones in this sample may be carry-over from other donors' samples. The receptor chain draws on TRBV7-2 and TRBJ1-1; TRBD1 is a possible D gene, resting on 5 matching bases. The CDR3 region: CASSFSGTANTEAFF. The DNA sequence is TGTGCCAGCAGCTTCTCCGGGACGGCGAACACTGAAGCTTTCTTT. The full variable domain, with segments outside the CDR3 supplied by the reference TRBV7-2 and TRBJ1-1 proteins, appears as GAGVSQSPSNKVTEKGKDVELRCDPISGHTALYWYRQSLGQGLEFLIYFQGNSAPDKSGLPSDRFSAERTGGSVSTLTIQRTQQEDSAVYLCASSFSGTANTEAFFGQGTRLTVV.